This passage covers 2 T cell receptor beta chains from one sample sequenced in a study of OX40 agonist ivuxolimab in advanced cancers. The protocol was immunoSEQ multiplex PCR, while the TCRdb copy is restricted to in-frame clones and leaves out a portion. The sample includes 48,000 or so clones, approximately 84% of them seen just once. The sequencing here drew on CD4+ or CD8+ T cells sorted from blood, taken in a trial of the OX40 agonist ivuxolimab. All receptors derive from an adult with an advanced solid tumor such as melanoma, head and neck, liver or kidney cancer.

This clone was observed a handful of times. This chain links TRBV19 with TRBJ1-6; TRBD1 aligns across 7 bases. With 4 bases clipped from V and 4 bases from J, the junction kept 1 base outside the gene matches. The length of the CDR3 is 14 residues. Germline V gene lookup returns CDR1 LNHDA and CDR2 SQIVND (reference sequence). CDR3 in amino acids: CASSKGAYNSPLHF. The CDR3 DNA reads as TGTGCCAGTAGTAAGGGGGCATATAATTCACCCCTCCACTTT. The full variable domain, rest sourced from reference TRBV19 and TRBJ1-6, is DGGITQSPKYLFRKEGQNVTLSCEQNLNHDAMYWYRQDPGQGLRLIYYSQIVNDFQKGDIAEGYSVSREKKESFPLTVTSAQKNPTAFYLCASSKGAYNSPLHFGNGTRLTVT.

CDR3 DNA sequence: TGTGCCAGCAGTGCAGGGACTAGCGGAGGGGGGGAGACCCAGTACTTC. Encoded protein: CASSAGTSGGGETQYF. The chain has TRBV6-6 and TRBJ2-5; 11 positions agree with TRBD2. The germline CDR1 and CDR2 sequences are MNHNY and SVGAGI (reference sequence). The CDR3 is 16 residues long. J was trimmed by 5 bases and V by 5 bases; bases with no gene match: 10.